This T cell receptor (beta chain) is from a study of blood T cell repertoires in COVID-19. Data came from immunoSEQ multiplex PCR; TCRdb stores just in-frame clones and leaves some out. The sample contains around 92,000 clones, around 84% of which appear only once. The trim removed 5 bases at V and 4 bases at J, leaving 5 bases unmatched. CDR1 is SEHNR, CDR2 FQNEAQ, per germline (reference sequence). CDR3 size: 14 residues. This sequence originates from a woman aged 55-70 years in a cohort sampled during active or convalescent COVID-19. The sample taken for sequencing was peripheral blood. The chain couples TRBV7-9 to TRBJ1-1; 9 bases agree with TRBD1. For the CDR3, the DNA is TGTGCCAGCAGCCCACAGGGGGCAGGCACTGAAGCTTTCTTT. Translating it yields CASSPQGAGTEAFF.